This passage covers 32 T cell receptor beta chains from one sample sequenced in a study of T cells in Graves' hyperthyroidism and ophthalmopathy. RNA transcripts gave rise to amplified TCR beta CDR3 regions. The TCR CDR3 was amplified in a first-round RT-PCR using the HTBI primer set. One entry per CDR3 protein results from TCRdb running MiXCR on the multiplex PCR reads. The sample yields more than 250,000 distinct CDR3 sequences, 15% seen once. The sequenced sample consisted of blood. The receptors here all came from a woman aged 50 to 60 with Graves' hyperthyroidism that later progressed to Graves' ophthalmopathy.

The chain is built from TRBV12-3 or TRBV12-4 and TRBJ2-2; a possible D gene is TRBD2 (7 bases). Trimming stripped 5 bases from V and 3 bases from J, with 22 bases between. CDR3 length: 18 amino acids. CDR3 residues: CASSPWGGGGSHTGELFF. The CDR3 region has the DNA TGTGCCAGCAGTCCCTGGGGAGGGGGTGGTTCGCACACCGGGGAGCTGTTTTTT.

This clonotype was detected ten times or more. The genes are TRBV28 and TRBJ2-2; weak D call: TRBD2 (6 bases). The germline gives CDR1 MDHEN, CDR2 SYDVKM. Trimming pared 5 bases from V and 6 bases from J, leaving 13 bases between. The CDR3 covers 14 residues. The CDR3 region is CASSTSPKSGELFF. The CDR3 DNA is TGTGCCAGCAGTACTAGCCCTAAGTCCGGGGAGCTGTTTTTT.

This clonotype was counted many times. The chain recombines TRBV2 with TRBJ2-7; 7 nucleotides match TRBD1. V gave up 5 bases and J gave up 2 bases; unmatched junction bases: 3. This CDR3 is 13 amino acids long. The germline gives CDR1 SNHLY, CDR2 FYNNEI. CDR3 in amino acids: CASSQDRTYEQYF. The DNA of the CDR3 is TGTGCCAGCAGTCAGGACAGGACCTACGAGCAGTACTTC.

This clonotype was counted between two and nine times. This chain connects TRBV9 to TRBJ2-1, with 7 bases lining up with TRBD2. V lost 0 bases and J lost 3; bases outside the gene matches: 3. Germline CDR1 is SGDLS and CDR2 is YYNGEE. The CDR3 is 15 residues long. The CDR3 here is CASSVGSGVYNEQFF. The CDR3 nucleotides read TGTGCCAGCAGCGTAGGGAGCGGGGTCTACAATGAGCAGTTCTTC.

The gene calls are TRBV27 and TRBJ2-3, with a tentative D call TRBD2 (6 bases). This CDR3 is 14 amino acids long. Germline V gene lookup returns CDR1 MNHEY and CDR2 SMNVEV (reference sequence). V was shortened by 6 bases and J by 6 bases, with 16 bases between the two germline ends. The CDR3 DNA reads TGTGCCAGCAGCTGGGACTCCACCCGGGATACGCAGTATTTT. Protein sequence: CASSWDSTRDTQYF.

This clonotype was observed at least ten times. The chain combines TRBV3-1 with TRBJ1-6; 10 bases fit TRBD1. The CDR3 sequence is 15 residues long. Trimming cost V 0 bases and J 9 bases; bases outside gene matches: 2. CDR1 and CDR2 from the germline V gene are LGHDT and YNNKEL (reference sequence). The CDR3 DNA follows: TGTGCCAGCAGCCAAGATCGGGACAGGGGTTCACCCCTCCACTTT. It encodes CASSQDRDRGSPLHF.

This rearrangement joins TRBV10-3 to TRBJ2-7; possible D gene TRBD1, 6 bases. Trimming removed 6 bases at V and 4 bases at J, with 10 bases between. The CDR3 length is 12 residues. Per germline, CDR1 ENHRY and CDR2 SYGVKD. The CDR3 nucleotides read TGTGCCATCAGCCGCGGACAGTACGAGCAGTACTTC. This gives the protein CAISRGQYEQYF.

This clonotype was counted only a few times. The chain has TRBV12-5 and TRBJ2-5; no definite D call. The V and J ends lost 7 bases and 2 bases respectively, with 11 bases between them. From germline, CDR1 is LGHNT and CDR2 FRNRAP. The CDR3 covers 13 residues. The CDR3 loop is CASALAQQETQYF. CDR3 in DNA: TGTGCTAGTGCCCTGGCCCAGCAAGAGACCCAGTACTTC.

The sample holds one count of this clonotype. CDR3 coding DNA: TGTGCCAGCAGCCTTCTAGCGGGAGAGAACATTCAGTACTTC. Its translation is CASSLLAGENIQYF. This sequence joins TRBV7-8 and TRBJ2-4, with TRBD2 matching over 10 bases. This CDR3 region has 14 residues. Germline values: CDR1 SGHVS, CDR2 FQNEAQ. V shed 5 bases, J shed 7 bases, and the junction held 5 bases outside the gene matches. Full variable domain (outside the CDR3, taken from reference TRBV7-8 and TRBJ2-4): GAGVSQSPRYKVAKRGQDVALRCDPISGHVSLFWYQQALGQGPEFLTYFQNEAQLDKSGLPSDRFFAERPEGSVSTLKIQRTQQEDSAVYLCASSLLAGENIQYFGAGTRLSVL.

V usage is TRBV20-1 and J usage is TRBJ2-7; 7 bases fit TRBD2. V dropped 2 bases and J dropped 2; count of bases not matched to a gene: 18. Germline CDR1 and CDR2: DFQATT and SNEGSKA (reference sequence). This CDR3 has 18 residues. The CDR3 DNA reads TGCAGTGCTAGACTACGTCGGGGTCGAAGCGGGACCACCTACGAGCAGTACTTC. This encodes CSARLRRGRSGTTYEQYF.

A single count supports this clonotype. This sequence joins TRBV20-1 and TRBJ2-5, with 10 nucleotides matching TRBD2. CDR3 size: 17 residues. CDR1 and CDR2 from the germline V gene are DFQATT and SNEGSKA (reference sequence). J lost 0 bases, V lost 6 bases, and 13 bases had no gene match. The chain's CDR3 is CSARRLAGAEDQETQYF. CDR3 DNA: TGCAGTGCCCGTCGGCTAGCGGGAGCGGAGGACCAAGAGACCCAGTACTTC.

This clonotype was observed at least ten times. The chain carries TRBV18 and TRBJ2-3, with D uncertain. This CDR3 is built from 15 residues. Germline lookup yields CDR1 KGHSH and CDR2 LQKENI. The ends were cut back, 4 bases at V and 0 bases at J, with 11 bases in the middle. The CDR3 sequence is CASSQARGSTDTQYF. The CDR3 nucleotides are TGTGCCAGCTCACAAGCGAGAGGAAGCACAGATACGCAGTATTTT.

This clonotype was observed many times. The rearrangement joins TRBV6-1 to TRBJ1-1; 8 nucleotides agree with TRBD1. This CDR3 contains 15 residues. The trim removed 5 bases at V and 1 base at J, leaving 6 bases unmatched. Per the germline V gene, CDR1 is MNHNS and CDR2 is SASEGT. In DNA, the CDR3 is TGTGCCAGCAGTTCCCAACAGGGGGGGAACACTGAAGCTTTCTTT. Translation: CASSSQQGGNTEAFF.

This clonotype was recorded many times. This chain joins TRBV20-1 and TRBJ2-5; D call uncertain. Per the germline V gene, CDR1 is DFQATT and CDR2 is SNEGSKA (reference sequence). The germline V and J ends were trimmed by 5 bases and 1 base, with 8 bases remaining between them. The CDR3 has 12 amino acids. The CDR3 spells CSASEFQETQYF. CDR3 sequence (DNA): TGCAGTGCTTCGGAGTTCCAAGAGACCCAGTACTTC.

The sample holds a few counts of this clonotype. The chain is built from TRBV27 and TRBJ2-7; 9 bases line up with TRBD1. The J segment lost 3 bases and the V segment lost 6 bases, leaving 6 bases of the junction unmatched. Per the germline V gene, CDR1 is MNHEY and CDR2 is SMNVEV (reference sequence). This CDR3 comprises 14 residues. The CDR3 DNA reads TGTGCCAGCAGAAACAGGGGGCAACTCTACGAGCAGTACTTC. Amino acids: CASRNRGQLYEQYF.

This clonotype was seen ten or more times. The CDR3 DNA is TGTGCCAGCAGCATCCTCCGGGACATGAAGGGCTACACCTTC. It encodes CASSILRDMKGYTF. The V call is TRBV28, the J call TRBJ1-2, with D perhaps TRBD1 (6 bases). This CDR3 comprises 14 residues. V was trimmed by 6 bases and J by 8 bases, leaving 19 bases between them. CDR1 MDHEN and CDR2 SYDVKM come from the germline V gene.

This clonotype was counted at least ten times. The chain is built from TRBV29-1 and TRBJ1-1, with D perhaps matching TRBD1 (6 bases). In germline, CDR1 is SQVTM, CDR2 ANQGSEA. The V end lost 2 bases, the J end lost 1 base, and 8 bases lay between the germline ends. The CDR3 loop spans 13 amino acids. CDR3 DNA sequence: TGCAGCGTTGAATCGGACAGGAACACTGAAGCTTTCTTT. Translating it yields CSVESDRNTEAFF.

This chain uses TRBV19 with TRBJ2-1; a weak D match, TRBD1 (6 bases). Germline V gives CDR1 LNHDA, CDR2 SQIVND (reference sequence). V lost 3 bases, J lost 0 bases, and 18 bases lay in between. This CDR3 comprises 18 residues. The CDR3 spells CASSIGGPGAASYNEQFF. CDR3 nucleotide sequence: TGTGCCAGTAGTATTGGGGGCCCCGGGGCAGCCTCCTACAATGAGCAGTTCTTC.

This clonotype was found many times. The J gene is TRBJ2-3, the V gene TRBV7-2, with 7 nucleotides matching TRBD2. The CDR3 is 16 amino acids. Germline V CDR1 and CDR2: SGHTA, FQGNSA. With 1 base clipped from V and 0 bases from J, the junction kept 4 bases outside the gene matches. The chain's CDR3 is CASSLVGSGSTDTQYF. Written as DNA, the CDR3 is TGTGCCAGCAGCTTAGTGGGTAGCGGGAGCACAGATACGCAGTATTTT.

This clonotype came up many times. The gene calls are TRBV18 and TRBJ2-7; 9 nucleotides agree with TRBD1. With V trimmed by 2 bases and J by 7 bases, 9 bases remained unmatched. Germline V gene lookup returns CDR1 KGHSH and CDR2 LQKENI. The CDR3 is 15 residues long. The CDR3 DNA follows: TGTGCCAGCTCACCAAGGACAGGGGAGGTGCGAGAGCAGTACTTC. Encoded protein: CASSPRTGEVREQYF.

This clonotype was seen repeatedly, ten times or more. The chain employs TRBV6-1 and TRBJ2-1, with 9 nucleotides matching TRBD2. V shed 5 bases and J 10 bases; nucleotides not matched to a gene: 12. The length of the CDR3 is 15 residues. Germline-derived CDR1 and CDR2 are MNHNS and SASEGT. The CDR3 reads CASSRNLAGDGEQFF. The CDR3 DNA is TGTGCCAGCAGTCGGAATTTAGCGGGAGACGGGGAGCAGTTCTTC.

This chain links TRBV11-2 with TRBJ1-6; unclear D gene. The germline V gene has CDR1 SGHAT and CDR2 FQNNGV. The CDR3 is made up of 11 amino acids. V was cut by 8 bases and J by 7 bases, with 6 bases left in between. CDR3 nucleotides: TGTGCCAGCGTCCGCAATTCACCCCTCCACTTT. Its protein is CASVRNSPLHF. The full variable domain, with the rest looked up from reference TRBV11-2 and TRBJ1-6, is EAGVAQSPRYKIIEKRQSVAFWCNPISGHATLYWYQQILGQGPKLLIQFQNNGVVDDSQLPKDRFSAERLKGVDSTLKIQPAKLEDSAVYLCASVRNSPLHFGNGTRLTVT.

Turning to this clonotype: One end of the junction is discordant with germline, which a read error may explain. CDR3 sequence: CSAREPGTQETQYF. CDR3 DNA sequence: TGCAGTGCTAGAGAACCGGGAACCCAAGAGACCCAATACTTC. The chain is built from TRBV20-1 and TRBJ2-5, with D possibly TRBD2 on 5 matching bases. In germline, CDR1 is DFQATT, CDR2 SNEGSKA (reference sequence). The CDR3 spans 14 residues.

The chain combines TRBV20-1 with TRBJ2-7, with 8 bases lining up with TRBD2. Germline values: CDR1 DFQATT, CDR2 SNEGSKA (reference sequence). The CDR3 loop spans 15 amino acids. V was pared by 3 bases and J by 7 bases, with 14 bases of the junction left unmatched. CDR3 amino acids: CSASQPRVAGYEQYF. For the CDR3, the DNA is TGCAGTGCTAGCCAACCCAGGGTAGCGGGGTATGAGCAGTACTTC.

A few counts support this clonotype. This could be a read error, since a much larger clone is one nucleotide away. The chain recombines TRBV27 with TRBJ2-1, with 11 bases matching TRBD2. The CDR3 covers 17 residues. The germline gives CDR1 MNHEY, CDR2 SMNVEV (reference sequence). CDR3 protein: CASSPLAGGPPLNGQFF. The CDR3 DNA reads TGTGCCAGCAGTCCTCTAGCGGGAGGCCCCCCACTGAATGGGCAGTTCTTC.

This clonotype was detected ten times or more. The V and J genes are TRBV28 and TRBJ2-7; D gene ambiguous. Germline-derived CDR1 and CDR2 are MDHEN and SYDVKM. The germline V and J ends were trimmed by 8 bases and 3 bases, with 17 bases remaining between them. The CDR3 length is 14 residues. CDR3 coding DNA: TGTGCCAGCGTGGCGTCCGAACCTTTCTACGAGCAGTACTTC. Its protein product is CASVASEPFYEQYF.

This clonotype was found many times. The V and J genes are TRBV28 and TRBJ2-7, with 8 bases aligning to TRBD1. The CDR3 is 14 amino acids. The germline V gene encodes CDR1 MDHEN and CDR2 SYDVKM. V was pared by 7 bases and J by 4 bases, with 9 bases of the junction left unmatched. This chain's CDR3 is CASKGDRNVYEQYF. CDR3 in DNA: TGTGCCAGCAAGGGGGACAGGAACGTTTACGAGCAGTACTTC.

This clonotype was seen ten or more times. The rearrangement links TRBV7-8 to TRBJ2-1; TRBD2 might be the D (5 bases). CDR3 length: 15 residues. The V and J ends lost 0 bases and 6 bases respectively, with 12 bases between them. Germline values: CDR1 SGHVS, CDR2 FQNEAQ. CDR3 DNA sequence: TGTGCCAGCAGCTTAGCGCGGGTGCGACTCAATGAGCAGTTCTTC. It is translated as CASSLARVRLNEQFF.

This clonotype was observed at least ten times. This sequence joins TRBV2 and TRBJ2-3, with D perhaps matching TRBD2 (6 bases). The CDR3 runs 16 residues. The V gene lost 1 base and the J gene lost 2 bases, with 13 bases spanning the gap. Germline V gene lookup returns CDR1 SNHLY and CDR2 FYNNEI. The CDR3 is CASSEGTTGPTDTQYF. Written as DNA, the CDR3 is TGTGCCAGCAGTGAAGGGACTACGGGACCCACAGATACGCAGTATTTT.

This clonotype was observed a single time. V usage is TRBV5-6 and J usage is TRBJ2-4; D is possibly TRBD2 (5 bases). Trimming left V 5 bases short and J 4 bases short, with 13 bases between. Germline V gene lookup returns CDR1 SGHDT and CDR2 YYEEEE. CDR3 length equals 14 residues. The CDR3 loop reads CASSHPGTKNIQYF. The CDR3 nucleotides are TGTGCCAGCAGTCATCCGGGAACTAAAAACATTCAGTACTTC.

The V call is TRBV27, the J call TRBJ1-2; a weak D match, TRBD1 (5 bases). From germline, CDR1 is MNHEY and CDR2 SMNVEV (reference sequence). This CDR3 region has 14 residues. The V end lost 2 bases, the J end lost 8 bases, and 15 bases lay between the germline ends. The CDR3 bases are TGTGCCAGCAGTTTAAGGCTCCAGGGTAGCGGCTACACCTTC. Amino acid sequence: CASSLRLQGSGYTF.

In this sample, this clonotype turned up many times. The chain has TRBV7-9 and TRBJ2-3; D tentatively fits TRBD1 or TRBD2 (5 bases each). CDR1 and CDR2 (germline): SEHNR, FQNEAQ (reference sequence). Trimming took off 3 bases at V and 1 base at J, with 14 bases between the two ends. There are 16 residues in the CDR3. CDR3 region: CASSFTGWDGTDTQYF. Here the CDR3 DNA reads TGTGCCAGCAGCTTCACCGGATGGGACGGCACAGATACGCAGTATTTT.